The entry below describes one T cell receptor beta chain. MiXCR, applied by TCRdb to the 5' RACE reads, yields one record per CDR3 protein. The repertoire holds 70,000 or so distinct CDR3 sequences, with roughly an eighth as singletons. The sample belongs to a study of early T cells in non-severe SARS-CoV-2 infection. Overall study context: Sequencing used unsorted whole-blood bulk RNA, so chains lack pairing.

Germline V gives CDR1 DFQATT, CDR2 SNEGSKA (reference sequence). This CDR3 region has 16 residues. Trimming took off 1 base at V and 2 bases at J, with 18 bases between the two ends. This chain links TRBV20-1 with TRBJ2-7; D is possibly TRBD1 (6 bases). Sequencing input: whole blood. The TCR comes from an adult who was a healthcare worker with PCR-confirmed SARS-CoV-2 infection or an uninfected control (not recorded which). The CDR3 here is CSARVPKGQNPYEQYF. The CDR3 DNA reads TGCAGTGCTAGAGTCCCCAAGGGACAAAACCCCTACGAGCAGTACTTC.